These 10 T cell receptor beta chains share one sample of origin, sequenced in a study of blood T cell repertoires in COVID-19. Repertoires were generated with immunoSEQ multiplex PCR, while TCRdb's copy carries only in-frame clones and drops some. The sample yields around 250,000 clones, more than 80% seen once. Sequencing input: peripheral blood. These receptors all come from a woman under 40 with active or convalescent COVID-19.

The chain carries TRBV2 and TRBJ2-7; D perhaps matches TRBD1 (5 bases). The germline gives CDR1 SNHLY, CDR2 FYNNEI. V lost 5 bases and J lost 4, with 15 bases in between. This CDR3 is built from 14 residues. The CDR3 DNA follows: TGTGCCAGCAGTCCAAGGGGTCAGGGTTACGAGCAGTACTTC. Amino acid sequence: CASSPRGQGYEQYF.

This clone was detected only once. V usage is TRBV30 and J usage is TRBJ1-2; D gene unclear. V gave up 0 bases and J gave up 4 bases, with 3 bases separating them. The germline CDR1 and CDR2 sequences are GTSNPN and SVGIG (reference sequence). This CDR3 is 11 amino acids long. CDR3 sequence: CAWSVLYGYTF. In nucleotides, the CDR3 is TGTGCCTGGAGTGTACTCTATGGCTACACCTTC.

This sequence joins TRBV19 and TRBJ1-1; D remains unclear. The CDR3 spans 14 residues. Germline CDR1 is LNHDA and CDR2 is SQIVND (reference sequence). The V and J ends lost 3 bases and 4 bases respectively, with 12 bases between them. The CDR3 sequence is CASSISGISTEAFF. CDR3 in DNA: TGTGCCAGTAGTATTTCCGGGATCTCCACTGAAGCTTTCTTT.

The chain is built from TRBV23-1 and TRBJ2-5, with 12 bases aligning to TRBD2. TRBV23-1 is classed as an ORF, of uncertain function. The CDR3 consists of 17 residues. J lost 5 bases, V lost 3 bases, and 10 bases had no gene match. CDR3 sequence (DNA): TGCGCCAGCAGTCAGCGACTCGGACTAGCGGGGATGGAGACCCAGTACTTC. Translation gives CASSQRLGLAGMETQYF.

The chain recombines TRBV5-1 with TRBJ2-7; the D gene is possibly TRBD1 (6 bases). The CDR3 has 14 residues. Trimming removed 3 bases at V and 2 bases at J, with 12 bases between. CDR1 and CDR2 (germline): SGHRS, YFSETQ. In DNA form, the CDR3 reads TGCGCCAGCAGCTCAATGACAGGAACCTACGAGCAGTACTTC. It codes for CASSSMTGTYEQYF.

V is TRBV19 and J is TRBJ1-2; unclear D gene. V was clipped by 3 bases and J by 5 bases, with 25 bases between them. The CDR3 is made up of 18 amino acids. Germline V gene data show CDR1 as LNHDA and CDR2 as SQIVND (reference sequence). CDR3 loop: CASSMNPGEAPVRYGYTF. CDR3 nucleotides: TGTGCCAGTAGTATGAACCCGGGAGAGGCGCCCGTCCGGTATGGCTACACCTTC.

The count of this clone is one. CDR3 protein: CASSPNPVSTEAFF. The CDR3 DNA is TGTGCCAGCAGCCCTAACCCTGTAAGCACTGAAGCTTTCTTT. V usage is TRBV9 and J usage is TRBJ1-1; no clear D gene. The germline V gene has CDR1 SGDLS and CDR2 YYNGEE. The V and J ends lost 4 bases and 4 bases respectively, with 14 bases between them. The CDR3 spans 14 residues.

V is TRBV5-5 and J is TRBJ1-6, with TRBD1 as a possible D gene (6 bases). The CDR3 runs to 16 residues. Germline-derived CDR1 and CDR2 are SGHKS and YYEKEE (reference sequence). V gave up 2 bases and J gave up 3 bases, with 12 bases separating them. CDR3 bases: TGTGCCAGCAGCTTCGGTCGGGACATCTATAATTCACCCCTCCACTTT. Translation: CASSFGRDIYNSPLHF.

This clone was counted a single time. The chain uses TRBV5-1 and TRBJ1-5, with TRBD1 as a possible D gene (6 bases). This CDR3 has 14 residues. From germline, CDR1 is SGHRS and CDR2 YFSETQ. With 4 bases removed from V and 5 bases from J, the gap between germline ends came to 13 bases. The DNA for the CDR3 is TGCGCCAGCAGCCCCGGACAGTTAGATCAGCCCCAGCATTTT. Residues: CASSPGQLDQPQHF. The entire variable domain, with the rest obtained from reference TRBV5-1 and TRBJ1-5, is as follows: KAGVTQTPRYLIKTRGQQVTLSCSPISGHRSVSWYQQTPGQGLQFLFEYFSETQRNKGNFPGRFSGRQFSNSRSEMNVSTLELGDSALYLCASSPGQLDQPQHFGDGTRLSIL.

The sample holds a few counts of this clone. The chain recombines TRBV15 with TRBJ1-5, with TRBD1 as a possible D gene (6 bases). This CDR3 contains 15 residues. CDR1 and CDR2 from the germline V gene are LNHNV and YYDKDF (reference sequence). The V and J ends lost 6 bases and 3 bases respectively, with 15 bases between them. The DNA for the CDR3 is TGTGCCACCAGTACGAGGCAGGGGCTCAATCAGCCCCAGCATTTT. Its protein is CATSTRQGLNQPQHF.